The present TCR beta chain was sequenced within a study of cytomegalovirus exposure and HLA in healthy donors. Points from the study as a whole: Being indistinguishable, some V segments were excluded, TRBV6-2 and TRBV6-3 among them. Later on, an analysis tied about 17,000 TCR beta sequences to HLA alleles at 0.05 false discovery rate.

A remark on this clone: Its specificity is not known.

Primers included in the PCR were 60 Vbeta and 13 Jbeta primers. Here immunoSEQ multiplex PCR was the method, and the copy in TCRdb shows in-frame clones only, minus some. The table shows 100,000 to 150,000 clones, with 74% occurring only once. These donors, healthy bone marrow donors, were studied. There are 14 residues in the CDR3. Germline V lookup: CDR1 SGHTA, CDR2 FQGNSA. The V end was cut by 1 base, the J end by 1 base, with 8 bases between. Sequenced material: PBMCs. The sequence was obtained from a man aged 40-55 years in good health and CMV-seropositive. The chain links TRBV7-2 to TRBJ2-7; TRBD1 might be the D (6 bases). The CDR3 protein is CASSLVTGSYEQYF. The CDR3 DNA follows: TGTGCCAGCAGCTTAGTAACAGGGTCCTACGAGCAGTACTTC.